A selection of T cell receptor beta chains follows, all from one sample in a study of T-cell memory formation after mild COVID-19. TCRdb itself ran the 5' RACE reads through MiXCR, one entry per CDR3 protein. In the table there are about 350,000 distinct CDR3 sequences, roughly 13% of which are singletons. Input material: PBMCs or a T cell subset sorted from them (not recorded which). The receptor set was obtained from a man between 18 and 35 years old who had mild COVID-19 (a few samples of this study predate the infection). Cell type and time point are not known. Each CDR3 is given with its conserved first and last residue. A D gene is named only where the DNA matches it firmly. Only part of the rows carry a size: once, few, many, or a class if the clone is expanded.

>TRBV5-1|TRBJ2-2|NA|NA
TGCGCCAGCAGCTTGGAAACAGGGACCGGCGGGGAGCTGTTTTTT
CASSLETGTGGELFF
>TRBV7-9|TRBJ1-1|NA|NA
TGTGCCAGCAGCTTCGGGACGGGTAATGAAGCTTTCTTT
CASSFGTGNEAFF
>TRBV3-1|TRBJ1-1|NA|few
TGTGCCAGCAGTCGAGAATCAGGGGACACTGAAGCTTTCTTT
CASSRESGDTEAFF
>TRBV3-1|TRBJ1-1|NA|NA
TGTGCCAGCAGCCAAGATCCAAATGCGGATGCTTTCTTT
CASSQDPNADAFF
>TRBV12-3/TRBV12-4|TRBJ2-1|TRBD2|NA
TGTGCCAGCAGACTAGCGGGGGACAATGAGCAGTTCTTC
CASRLAGDNEQFF
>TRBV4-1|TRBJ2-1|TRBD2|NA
TGCGCCAGCAGCCAAGAAAGAGAGGCAGCGGGGGGGAACAATGAGCAGTTCTTC
CASSQEREAAGGNNEQFF
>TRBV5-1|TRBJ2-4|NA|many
TGCGCCAGCAGCTATCCTGGTGATGACATTCAGTACTTC
CASSYPGDDIQYF
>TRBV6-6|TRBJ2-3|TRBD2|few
TGTGCCAGCAAAGCGGTGCGCGGGGGGGCAGATACGCAGTATTTT
CASKAVRGGADTQYF
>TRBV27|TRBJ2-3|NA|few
TGTGCCAGCAGTTTATCCTACAGGTCGCCAGATACGCAGTATTTT
CASSLSYRSPDTQYF
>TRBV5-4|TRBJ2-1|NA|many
TGTGCCAGCAGCCGGGCCTCGGTAGGTGGCGATGAGCAGTTCTTC
CASSRASVGGDEQFF
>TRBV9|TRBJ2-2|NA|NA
TGTGCCAGCAGCGTAGAACCGGGGCCCAACACCGGGGAGCTGTTTTTT
CASSVEPGPNTGELFF
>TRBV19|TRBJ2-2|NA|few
TGTGCCAGTAGAACGGACGGGAACACCGGGGAGCTGTTTTTT
CASRTDGNTGELFF
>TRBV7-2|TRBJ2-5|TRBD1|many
TGTGCCAGCAGCTTCACAGGGGGTTGGCAAGAGACCCAGTACTTC
CASSFTGGWQETQYF
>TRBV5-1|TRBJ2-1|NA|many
TGCGCCAGCAGCAATCGGACAGGACGGGGGAATGAGCAGTTCTTC
CASSNRTGRGNEQFF
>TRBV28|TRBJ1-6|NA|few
TGTGCCAGCAGTGGTCCCTCCGACAGATATAATTCACCCCTCCACTTT
CASSGPSDRYNSPLHF
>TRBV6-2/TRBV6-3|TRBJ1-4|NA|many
TGTGCCAGCAGCCCGTCGGCTGAAAAACTGTTTTTT
CASSPSAEKLFF
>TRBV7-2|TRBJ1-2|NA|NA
TGTGCCAGCAGCCAGGGTGGGGGGAAACTCAACTATGGCTACACCTTC
CASSQGGGKLNYGYTF
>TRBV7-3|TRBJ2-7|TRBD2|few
TGTGCCAGCAGCCTACGGGGGGGAGAGCAGTACTTC
CASSLRGGEQYF
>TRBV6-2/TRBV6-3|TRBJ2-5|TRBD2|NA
TGTGCCAGCAGGGCGGGGGGGTCCCAAGAGACCCAGTACTTC
CASRAGGSQETQYF
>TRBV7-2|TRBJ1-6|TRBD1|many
TGTGCCAGCAGCTTATTTGGGACAGGTCACGTATTGGAAAGTTCACCCCTCCACTTT
CASSLFGTGHVLESSPLHF
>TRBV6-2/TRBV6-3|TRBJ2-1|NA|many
TGTGCCAGCAGTTACTCTGGCGGGTCCTACAATGAGCAGTTCTTC
CASSYSGGSYNEQFF
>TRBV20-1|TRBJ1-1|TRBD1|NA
TGCAGTGCGAGGACAGGGGGTACAGCCACTGAAGCTTTCTTT
CSARTGGTATEAFF
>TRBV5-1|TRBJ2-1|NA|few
TGCGCCAGCAGCTTGGCCGGGGGGCCTCGCGAGCAGTTCTTC
CASSLAGGPREQFF
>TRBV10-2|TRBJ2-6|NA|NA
TGCGCCAGCAGTGAGTTCGGGGTCGGGGCCAACGTCCTGACTTTC
CASSEFGVGANVLTF
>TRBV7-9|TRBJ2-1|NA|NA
TGTGCCAGCAGCCGCGGGGACCGGGGCTCCTACAATGAGCAGTTCTTC
CASSRGDRGSYNEQFF
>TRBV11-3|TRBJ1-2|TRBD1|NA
TGTGCCAGCAGCCAAACATCCGGGACAGTCGTCTTC
CASSQTSGTVVF
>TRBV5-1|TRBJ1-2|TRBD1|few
TGCGCCAGCAGCCCCCGGACAGGGAGTGTAGGTGGCTACACCTTC
CASSPRTGSVGGYTF
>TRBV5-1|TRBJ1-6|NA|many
TGCGCCAGCAGATTGGACGGAGTTCAGTCACCCCTCCACTTT
CASRLDGVQSPLHF
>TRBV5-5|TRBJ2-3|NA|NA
TGTGCCAGCAGATCCGATGGGGATACGCAGTATTTT
CASRSDGDTQYF
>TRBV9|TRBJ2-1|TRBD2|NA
TGTGCCAGCAGCGTAGAAGCGGGGGCCTACAATGAGCAGTTCTTC
CASSVEAGAYNEQFF
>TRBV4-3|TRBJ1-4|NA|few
TGCGCCAGCAGCCAAGTATCCGGTAATGAAAAACTGTTTTTT
CASSQVSGNEKLFF
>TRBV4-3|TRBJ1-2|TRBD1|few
TGCGCCAGCAGCCCAACGGTATCGGACAGGGCTAACTATGGCTACACCTTC
CASSPTVSDRANYGYTF